These T cell receptor beta chains were read from a single sample in a study of blood T cell repertoires in COVID-19. Using immunoSEQ multiplex PCR, the repertoire was profiled, and TCRdb retains in-frame clones only, with some absent. Of around 140,000 clones listed, about 80% are singletons. Sequencing was performed on peripheral blood. The source of these receptors is a man over 45 with acute or convalescent COVID-19. Both conserved end residues are part of each CDR3. A D gene is named only where the DNA matches it firmly. Clone size is stated in some rows and not others, as once, few, many or a class when expanded.

cdr3_nt cdr3_aa j_call v_call d_call clone_size
TGTGCCAGCAGCCCGATCGACGGGAAGACCGACGAGCAGTACTTC CASSPIDGKTDEQYF TRBJ2-7 TRBV11-2 . many
TGTGCCAGCACCCCCCGGGGGCGGGGAGGGACTGAAGCTTTCTTT CASTPRGRGGTEAFF TRBJ1-1 TRBV2 . .
TGCGCCAGCAGCCCTGGACGGGTCGGGGGTGAAAAACTGTTTTTT CASSPGRVGGEKLFF TRBJ1-4 TRBV10-2 . .
TGTGCCAGCAGTCCAACCATCGGGGAGACCCAGTACTTC CASSPTIGETQYF TRBJ2-5 TRBV6-5 . once
TGTGCCAGCAGCACGACCGGGATCTCTGGCACCGGGGAGCTGTTTTTT CASSTTGISGTGELFF TRBJ2-2 TRBV7-9 . .
TGCGCCAGCAGCCAAGTATTTGACTGGGACAGGATCTACAATGAGCAGTTCTTC CASSQVFDWDRIYNEQFF TRBJ2-1 TRBV4-1 TRBD1 .
TGTGCCTGGAGCGGGGGGGTGACAAAGACCCAGTACTTC CAWSGGVTKTQYF TRBJ2-5 TRBV30 TRBD2 .
TGTGCCAGCAGCTTAAAATTACGGGGGGCCAGGGAAGAGACCCAGTACTTC CASSLKLRGAREETQYF TRBJ2-5 TRBV13 . .
TGCGCCAGCAGCTTGAATGCAGGGAAAGAGACCCAGTACTTC CASSLNAGKETQYF TRBJ2-5 TRBV5-1 . .
TGTGCCAGCAGGGACAGGGTCGCGGGTGAAGCTTTCTTT CASRDRVAGEAFF TRBJ1-1 TRBV4-2 TRBD1 .
TGTGCCAGCGAGGGGAGGTCTGGAAACACCATATATTTT CASEGRSGNTIYF TRBJ1-3 TRBV28 . few
TGTGCCAGTAGTACCCGGGGGACAGCATATAGCAATCAGCCCCAGCATTTT CASSTRGTAYSNQPQHF TRBJ1-5 TRBV19 TRBD1 .
TGTGCCAGCAGCAGCGAAGCGGGGGGCTACAATGAGCAGTTCTTC CASSSEAGGYNEQFF TRBJ2-1 TRBV2 TRBD2 few
TGTGCCAGCAGCTTAGCGGGGAGCTCTGGAAACACCATATATTTT CASSLAGSSGNTIYF TRBJ1-3 TRBV7-6 . .
TGTGCCAGCAGCTTTTGGAGTTACACAGATACGCAGTATTTT CASSFWSYTDTQYF TRBJ2-3 TRBV5-6 . .
TGTGCCAGCAGTGCTGGGATGGGAGGGTCATTAGGCTACACCTTC CASSAGMGGSLGYTF TRBJ1-2 TRBV27 . .
TGTGCCAGCAGTTCAGGGGGCTGGGGCAATCAGCCCCAGCATTTT CASSSGGWGNQPQHF TRBJ1-5 TRBV6-5 TRBD1 .